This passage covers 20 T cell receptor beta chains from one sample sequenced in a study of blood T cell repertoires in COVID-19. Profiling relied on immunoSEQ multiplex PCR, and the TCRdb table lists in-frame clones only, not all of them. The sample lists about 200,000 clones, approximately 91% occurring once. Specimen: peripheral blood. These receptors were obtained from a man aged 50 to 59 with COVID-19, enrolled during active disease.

CDR3 loop: CATSDLLVTGQGAQETQYF. CDR3 sequence (DNA): TGTGCCACCAGTGATTTGTTGGTAACCGGGCAGGGGGCCCAAGAGACCCAGTACTTC. The genes are TRBV24-1 and TRBJ2-5; TRBD1 aligns across 8 bases. The junction had 12 bases not matched to a gene; V was cut back by 0 bases and J by 1 base. This CDR3 region has 19 residues. Germline CDR1 KGHDR, CDR2 SFDVKD.

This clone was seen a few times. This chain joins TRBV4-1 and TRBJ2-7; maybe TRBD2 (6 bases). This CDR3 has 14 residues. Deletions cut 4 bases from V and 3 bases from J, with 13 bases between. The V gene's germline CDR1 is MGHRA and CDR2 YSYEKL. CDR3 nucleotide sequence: TGCGCCAGCAGCCCGGGGGACCTTAACTACGAGCAGTACTTC. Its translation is CASSPGDLNYEQYF.

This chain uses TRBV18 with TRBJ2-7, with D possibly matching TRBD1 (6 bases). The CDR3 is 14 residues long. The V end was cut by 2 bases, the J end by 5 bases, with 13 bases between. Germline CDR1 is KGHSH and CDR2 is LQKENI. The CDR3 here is CASSPRDTQDEQYF. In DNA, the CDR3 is TGTGCCAGCTCACCAAGGGACACCCAAGACGAGCAGTACTTC.

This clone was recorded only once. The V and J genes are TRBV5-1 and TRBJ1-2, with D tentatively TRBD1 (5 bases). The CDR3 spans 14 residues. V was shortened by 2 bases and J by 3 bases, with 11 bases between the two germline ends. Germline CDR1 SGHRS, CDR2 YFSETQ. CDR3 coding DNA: TGCGCCAGCAGCTTAGGACAATCTCACTATGGCTACACCTTC. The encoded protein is CASSLGQSHYGYTF.

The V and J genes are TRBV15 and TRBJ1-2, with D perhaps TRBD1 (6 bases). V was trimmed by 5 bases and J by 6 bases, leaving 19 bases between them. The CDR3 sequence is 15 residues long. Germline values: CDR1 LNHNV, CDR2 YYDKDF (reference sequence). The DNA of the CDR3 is TGTGCCACCAGCCCACTTAAAGCAGGGACACATGGCTACACCTTC. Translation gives CATSPLKAGTHGYTF.

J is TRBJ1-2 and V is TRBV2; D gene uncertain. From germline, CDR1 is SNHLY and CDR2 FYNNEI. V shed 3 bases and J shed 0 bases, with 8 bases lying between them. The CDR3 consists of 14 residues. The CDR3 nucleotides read TGTGCCAGCAGTGACCCCGGTCCTAACTATGGCTACACCTTC. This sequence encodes CASSDPGPNYGYTF.

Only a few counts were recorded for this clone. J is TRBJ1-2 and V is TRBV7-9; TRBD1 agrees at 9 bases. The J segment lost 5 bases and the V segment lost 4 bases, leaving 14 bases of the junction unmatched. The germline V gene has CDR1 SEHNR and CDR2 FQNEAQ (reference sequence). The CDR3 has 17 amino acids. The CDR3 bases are TGTGCCAGCAGCTCGCTCGGGACAGGGCTACGCGGGTATGGCTACACCTTC. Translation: CASSSLGTGLRGYGYTF. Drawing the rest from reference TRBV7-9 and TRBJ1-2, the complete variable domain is DTGVSQNPRHKITKRGQNVTFRCDPISEHNRLYWYRQTLGQGPEFLTYFQNEAQLEKSRLLSDRFSAERPKGSFSTLEIQRTEQGDSAMYLCASSSLGTGLRGYGYTFGSGTRLTVV.

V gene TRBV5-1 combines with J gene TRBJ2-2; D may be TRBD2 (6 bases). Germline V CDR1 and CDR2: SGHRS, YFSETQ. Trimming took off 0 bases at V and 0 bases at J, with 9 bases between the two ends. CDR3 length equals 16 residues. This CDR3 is CASSLGRGTNTGELFF. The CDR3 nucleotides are TGCGCCAGCAGCTTGGGTCGCGGGACGAACACCGGGGAGCTGTTTTTT.

The CDR3 DNA reads TGTGCCAGCAGCTTGAACGGACAGGGGGCAGAGACCCAGTACTTC. Translated: CASSLNGQGAETQYF. This chain uses TRBV5-8 with TRBJ2-5; 11 positions agree with TRBD1. The germline gives CDR1 SGHTS, CDR2 YDEGEE. V was pared by 1 base and J by 4 bases, with 3 bases of the junction left unmatched. The length of the CDR3 is 15 residues. Supplemented by reference TRBV5-8 and TRBJ2-5, the full variable domain reads EAGVTQSPTHLIKTRGQQATLRCSPISGHTSVYWYQQALGLGLQFLLWYDEGEERNRGNFPPRFSGRQFPNYSSELNVNALELEDSALYLCASSLNGQGAETQYFGPGTRLLVL.

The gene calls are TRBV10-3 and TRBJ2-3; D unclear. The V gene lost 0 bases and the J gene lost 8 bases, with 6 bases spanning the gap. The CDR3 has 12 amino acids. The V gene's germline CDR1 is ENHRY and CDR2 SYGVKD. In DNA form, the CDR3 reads TGTGCCATCAGTGAGTCGGTCGGTACGCAGTATTTT. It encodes CAISESVGTQYF.

The CDR3 DNA sequence: TGCAGCGTTCAGGGCACTACCTACGAGCAGTACTTC. It is translated as CSVQGTTYEQYF. The rearrangement joins TRBV29-1 to TRBJ2-7; D is perhaps TRBD1 (5 bases). The germline gives CDR1 SQVTM, CDR2 ANQGSEA. The length of the CDR3 is 12 residues. Trimming took off 5 bases at V and 2 bases at J, with 10 bases between the two ends.

CDR3 nucleotide sequence: TGTGCCTGGAGTAGGCAGGACTCTGGGGCCAACGTCCTGACTTTC. Amino acids: CAWSRQDSGANVLTF. V and J are TRBV30 and TRBJ2-6; D is uncertain. Trimming took 2 bases from V and 0 from J, leaving 8 bases between them. CDR1 is GTSNPN, CDR2 SVGIG, per germline (reference sequence). CDR3 length: 15 amino acids.

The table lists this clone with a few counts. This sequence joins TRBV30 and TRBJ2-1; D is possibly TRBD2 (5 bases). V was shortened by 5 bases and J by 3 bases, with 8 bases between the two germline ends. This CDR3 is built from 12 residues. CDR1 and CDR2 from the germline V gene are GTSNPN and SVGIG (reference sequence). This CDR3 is CAWLRDYNEQFF. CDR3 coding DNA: TGTGCCTGGTTACGGGACTACAATGAGCAGTTCTTC.

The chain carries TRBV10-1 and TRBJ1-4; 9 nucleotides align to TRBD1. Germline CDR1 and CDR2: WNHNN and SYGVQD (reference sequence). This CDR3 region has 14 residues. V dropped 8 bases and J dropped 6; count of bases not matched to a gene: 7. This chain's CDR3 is CASVPGQGYEKLFF. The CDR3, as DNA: TGCGCCAGCGTCCCGGGACAGGGCTATGAAAAACTGTTTTTT.

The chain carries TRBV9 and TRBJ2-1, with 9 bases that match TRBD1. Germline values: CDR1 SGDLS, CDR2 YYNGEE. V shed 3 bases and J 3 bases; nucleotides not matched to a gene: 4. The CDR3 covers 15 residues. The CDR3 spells CASSGRDRDYNEQFF. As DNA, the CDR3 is TGTGCCAGCAGCGGCCGGGACAGGGACTACAATGAGCAGTTCTTC.

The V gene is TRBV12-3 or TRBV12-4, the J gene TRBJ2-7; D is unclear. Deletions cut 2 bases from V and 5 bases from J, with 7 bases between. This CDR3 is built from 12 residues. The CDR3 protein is CASSLIVHEQYF. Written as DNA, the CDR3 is TGTGCCAGCAGTTTAATCGTCCACGAGCAGTACTTC.

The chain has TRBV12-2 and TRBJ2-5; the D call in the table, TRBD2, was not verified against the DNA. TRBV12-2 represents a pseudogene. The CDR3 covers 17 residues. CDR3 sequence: CASRLAGTSGRPETQYF. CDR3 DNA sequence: TGTGCAAGTCGCTTAGCCGGGACTAGCGGGAGGCCGGAGACCCAGTACTTC.

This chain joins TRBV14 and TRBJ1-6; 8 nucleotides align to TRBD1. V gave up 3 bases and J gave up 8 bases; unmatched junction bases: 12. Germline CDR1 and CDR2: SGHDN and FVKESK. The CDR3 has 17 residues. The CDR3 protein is CASSQRGQGGIDSPLHF. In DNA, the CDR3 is TGTGCCAGCAGCCAGAGAGGACAGGGAGGTATCGATTCACCCCTCCACTTT.

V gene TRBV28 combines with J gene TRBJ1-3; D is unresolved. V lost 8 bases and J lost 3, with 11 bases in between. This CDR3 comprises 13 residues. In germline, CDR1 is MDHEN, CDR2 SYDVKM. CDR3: CASLSSGGNTIYF. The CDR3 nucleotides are TGTGCCAGCTTGAGTTCAGGTGGAAACACCATATATTTT.

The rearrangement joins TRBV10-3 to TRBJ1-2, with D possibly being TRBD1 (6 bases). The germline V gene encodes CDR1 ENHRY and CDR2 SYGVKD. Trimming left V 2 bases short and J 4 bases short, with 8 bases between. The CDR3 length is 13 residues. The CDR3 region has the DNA TGTGCCATCAGTGAGGACAGGTCCTATGGCTACACCTTC. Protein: CAISEDRSYGYTF.